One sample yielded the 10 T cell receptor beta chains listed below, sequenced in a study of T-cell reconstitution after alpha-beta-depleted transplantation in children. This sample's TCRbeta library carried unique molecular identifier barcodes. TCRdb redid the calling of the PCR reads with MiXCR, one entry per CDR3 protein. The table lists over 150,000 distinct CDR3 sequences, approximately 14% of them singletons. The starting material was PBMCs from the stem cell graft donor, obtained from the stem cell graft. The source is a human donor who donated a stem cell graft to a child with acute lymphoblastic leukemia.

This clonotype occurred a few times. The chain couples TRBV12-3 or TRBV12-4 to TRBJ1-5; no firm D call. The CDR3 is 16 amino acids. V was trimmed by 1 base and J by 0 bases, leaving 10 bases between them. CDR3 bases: TGTGCCAGCAGTTTAGTCGCCGGAAATAGCAATCAGCCCCAGCATTTT. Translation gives CASSLVAGNSNQPQHF.

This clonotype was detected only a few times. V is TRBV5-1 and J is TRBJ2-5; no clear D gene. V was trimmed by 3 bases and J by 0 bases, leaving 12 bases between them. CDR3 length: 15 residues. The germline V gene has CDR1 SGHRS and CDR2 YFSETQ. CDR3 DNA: TGCGCCAGCAGCTCACGGACCCGAAACCAAGAGACCCAGTACTTC. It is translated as CASSSRTRNQETQYF. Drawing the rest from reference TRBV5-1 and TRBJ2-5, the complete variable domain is KAGVTQTPRYLIKTRGQQVTLSCSPISGHRSVSWYQQTPGQGLQFLFEYFSETQRNKGNFPGRFSGRQFSNSRSEMNVSTLELGDSALYLCASSSRTRNQETQYFGPGTRLLVL.

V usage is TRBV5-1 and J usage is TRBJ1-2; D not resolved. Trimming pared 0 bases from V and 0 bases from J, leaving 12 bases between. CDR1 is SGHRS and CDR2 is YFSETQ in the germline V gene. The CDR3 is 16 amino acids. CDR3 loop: CASSLATGSSNYGYTF. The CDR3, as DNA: TGCGCCAGCAGCTTGGCCACTGGTTCGTCTAACTATGGCTACACCTTC.

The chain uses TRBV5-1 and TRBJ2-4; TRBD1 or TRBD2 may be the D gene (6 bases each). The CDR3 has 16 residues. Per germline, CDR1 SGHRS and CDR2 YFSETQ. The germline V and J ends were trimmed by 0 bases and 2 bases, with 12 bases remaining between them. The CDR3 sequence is CASSLDGGPSKNIQYF. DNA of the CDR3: TGCGCCAGCAGCTTGGATGGGGGGCCCTCCAAAAACATTCAGTACTTC.

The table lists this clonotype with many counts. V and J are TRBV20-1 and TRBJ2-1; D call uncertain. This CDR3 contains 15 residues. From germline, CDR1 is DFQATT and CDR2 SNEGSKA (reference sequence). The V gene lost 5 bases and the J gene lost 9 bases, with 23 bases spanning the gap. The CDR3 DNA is TGCAGTGCTGAACCTCCTATTGACGATCGAGGTGAGCAGTTCTTC. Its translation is CSAEPPIDDRGEQFF.

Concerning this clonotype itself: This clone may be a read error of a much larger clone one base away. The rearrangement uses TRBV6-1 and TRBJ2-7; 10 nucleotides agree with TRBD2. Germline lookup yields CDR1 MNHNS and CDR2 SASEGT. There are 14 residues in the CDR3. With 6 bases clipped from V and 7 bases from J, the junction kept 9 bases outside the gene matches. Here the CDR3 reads CASRVLAGNSEQYF. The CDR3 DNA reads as TGTGCCAGCAGAGTACTAGCGGGAAATAGTGAGCAGTACTTC.

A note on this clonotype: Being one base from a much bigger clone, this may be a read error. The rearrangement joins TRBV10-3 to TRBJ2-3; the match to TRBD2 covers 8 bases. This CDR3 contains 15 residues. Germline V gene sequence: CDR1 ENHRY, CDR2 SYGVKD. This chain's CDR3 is CSISESSGSTDTQYF. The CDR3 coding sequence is TGTTCCATCAGTGAATCTAGCGGGAGCACAGATACGCAGTATTTT.

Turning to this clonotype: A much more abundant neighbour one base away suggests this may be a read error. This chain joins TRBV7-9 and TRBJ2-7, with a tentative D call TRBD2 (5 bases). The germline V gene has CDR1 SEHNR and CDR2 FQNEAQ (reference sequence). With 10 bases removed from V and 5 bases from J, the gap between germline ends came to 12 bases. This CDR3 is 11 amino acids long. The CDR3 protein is CANTRLDEQYF. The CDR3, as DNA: TGTGCCAACACTAGACTGGACGAGCAGTACTTC.

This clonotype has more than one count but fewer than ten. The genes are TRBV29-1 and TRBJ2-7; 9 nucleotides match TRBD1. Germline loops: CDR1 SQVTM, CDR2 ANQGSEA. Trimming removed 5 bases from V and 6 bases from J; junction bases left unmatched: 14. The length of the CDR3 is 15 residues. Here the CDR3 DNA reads TGCAGCGTTTCGCCTAAGGACAGGGGATTTCGCGAGCAGTACTTC. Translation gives CSVSPKDRGFREQYF.

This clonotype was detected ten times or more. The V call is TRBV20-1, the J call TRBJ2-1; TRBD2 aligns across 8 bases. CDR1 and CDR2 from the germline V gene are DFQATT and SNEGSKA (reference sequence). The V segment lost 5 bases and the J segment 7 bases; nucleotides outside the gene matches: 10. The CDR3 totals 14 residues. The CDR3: CSAVPGLGGNEQFF. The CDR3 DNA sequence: TGCAGTGCTGTTCCGGGACTAGGTGGTAATGAGCAGTTCTTC.